This T cell receptor beta chain was obtained from a study of T cells in Graves' hyperthyroidism and ophthalmopathy. From RNA transcripts, TCR beta CDR3 regions were amplified. TCR CDR3 underwent first-round RT-PCR with the HTBI primer set. TCRdb re-analysed the multiplex PCR reads in MiXCR, keeping a single row per CDR3 protein. The sample lists more than 350,000 distinct CDR3 sequences; more than 13% were seen once. This CDR3 has 15 amino acids. The V and J ends lost 5 bases and 5 bases respectively, with 18 bases between them. This clonotype was recorded many times. The V call is TRBV12-3 or TRBV12-4, the J call TRBJ2-5; D could derive from TRBD1 or TRBD2 (7 bases each). This receptor was identified in a woman in her thirties with Graves' hyperthyroidism. Sequences were obtained from blood. The DNA for the CDR3 is TGTGCCAGCAGTCCCGCTGACAGGGAGGGGGAGACCCAGTACTTC. Its translation is CASSPADREGETQYF.